These T cell receptor beta chains were read from a single sample in a study of cytomegalovirus exposure and HLA in healthy donors. Repertoires were generated with immunoSEQ multiplex PCR, while TCRdb's copy carries only in-frame clones and drops some. The data contain around 99,000 clones, 81% of them singletons. The sequenced sample consisted of PBMCs. All receptors come from a man aged 30-40 years in good health and CMV-seronegative. Both conserved end residues are part of each CDR3. D genes are given only for firm matches. Size values are once, few and many counts, or a class for expanded clones, and some rows have none.

>TRBJ2-4|NA|NA|TRBV15
TGTGCCACCAGCGAGGGGAGGGGGGACATTCAGTACTTC
CATSEGRGDIQYF
>TRBJ1-2|NA|NA|TRBV27
TGTGCCAGCAGTCCCCAGAGGGACTATGGCTACACCTTC
CASSPQRDYGYTF
>TRBJ2-6|few|NA|TRBV19
TGTGCCAGTAGTACACTCCTCGGCTCTGGGGCCAACGTCCTGACTTTC
CASSTLLGSGANVLTF
>TRBJ2-7|NA|TRBD2|TRBV7-9
TGTGCCAGCAGTCCTGGGACTAGCGGCCTCGGGGAGCAGTACTTC
CASSPGTSGLGEQYF
>TRBJ2-1|NA|TRBD1|TRBV6-5
TGTGCCAGCCGATCCGGGACAGGAAGCAATGAGCAGTTCTTC
CASRSGTGSNEQFF
>TRBJ1-6|NA|NA|TRBV9
TGTGCCAGCAGCGCGGGACAAAGCTCCGGTTCACCCCTCCACTTT
CASSAGQSSGSPLHF
>TRBJ2-2|NA|TRBD2|TRBV4-2
TGTGCCAGCAGCCAAGGAGGGGGGCGGGGGGGCCGTGGCGGGGAGCTGTTTTTT
CASSQGGGRGGRGGELFF
>TRBJ2-5|NA|NA|TRBV21-1
TGTGCCAGCAGCAAAAAGGTGCGGGAGTACCCAGAGACCCAGTACTTC
CASSKKVREYPETQYF
>TRBJ2-5|few|NA|TRBV28
TGTGCCAGCAGTTTAGGAGGGTCCGGAAAGACCCAGTACTTC
CASSLGGSGKTQYF
>TRBJ2-1|NA|TRBD2|TRBV2
TGTGCCACCCGTAGCGGGGGGAATGAGCAGTTCTTC
CATRSGGNEQFF
>TRBJ2-5|NA|NA|TRBV19
TGTGCCACCAGAAAGAGCGGCCAAGAGACCCAGTACTTC
CATRKSGQETQYF
>TRBJ2-5|NA|TRBD2|TRBV9
TGTGCCAGCAGCGCGGGGGGGCTAGCGGGGGTCGGGGAGACCCAGTACTTC
CASSAGGLAGVGETQYF
>TRBJ1-5|NA|TRBD1|TRBV11-2
TGTGCCAGCAGCTTGGGGCAGGGGGCTCGTCAGCCCCAGCATTTT
CASSLGQGARQPQHF
>TRBJ1-4|NA|TRBD1|TRBV7-9
TGTGCCAGCAGCTTAGCGGGGACAGGAGCAACTAATGAAAAACTGTTTTTT
CASSLAGTGATNEKLFF
>TRBJ2-7|few|TRBD2|TRBV10-1
TGCGCCAGCAGTGAGTCCGCGGGGGGGGCGTCCTACGAGCAGTACTTC
CASSESAGGASYEQYF
>TRBJ1-6|once|TRBD1|TRBV6-1
TGTGCCAGCAGTGAAGAGGGACAGGGGAGTTCACCCCTCCACTTT
CASSEEGQGSSPLHF
>TRBJ1-1|NA|NA|TRBV29-1
TGCAGCGCAAACTTCCGGGGGGGCACTGAAGCTTTCTTT
CSANFRGGTEAFF
>TRBJ2-3|NA|NA|TRBV12-5
TGTGCTAGTGGTACAGGAAAAGGAGGGAACACAGATACGCAGTATTTT
CASGTGKGGNTDTQYF
>TRBJ2-5|NA|TRBD2|TRBV9
TGTGCCAGCAGCGGAGCGGGGGGGCTAGAGACCCAGTACTTC
CASSGAGGLETQYF
>TRBJ2-4|NA|NA|TRBV6-5
TGTGCCAGCAGTTACTCCCATCAGAACATTCAGTACTTC
CASSYSHQNIQYF
>TRBJ2-7|few|NA|TRBV6-1
TGTGCCAGCAGTGATAAGCCAAAAGACAACTACGAGCAGTACTTC
CASSDKPKDNYEQYF
>TRBJ2-1|NA|TRBD2|TRBV6-4
TGTGCCAGCAGCCCGGGACTAGCCAACAATGAGCAGTTCTTC
CASSPGLANNEQFF
>TRBJ2-1|NA|TRBD2|TRBV9
TGTGCCAGCAGCCTACGCCGGACTAGCGGGATGGATGAGCAGTTCTTC
CASSLRRTSGMDEQFF
>TRBJ2-7|NA|TRBD1|TRBV7-6
TGTGCCAGCAGCTTGGGACAGCCCTACGAGCAGTACTTC
CASSLGQPYEQYF
>TRBJ1-1|few|NA|TRBV7-6
TGTGCCAGCAGCTTAGGGCAGGGGAACACTGAAGCTTTCTTT
CASSLGQGNTEAFF
>TRBJ2-7|NA|NA|TRBV18
TGTGCCAGCTCACCAGGGGACACAAGCTCCTACGAGCAGTACTTC
CASSPGDTSSYEQYF
>TRBJ2-4|NA|NA|TRBV28
TGTGCCAGCAGTTTATTCCGACGCGGGACCCAAAACATTCAGTACTTC
CASSLFRRGTQNIQYF
>TRBJ2-7|NA|TRBD1|TRBV11-2
TGTGCCAGCAGCTCAGGGGGGGACAGGGGGCGCTCGGGGCAGTACTTC
CASSSGGDRGRSGQYF
>TRBJ2-3|once|NA|TRBV5-1
TGCGCCAGCAGCCCCCAGGGACTCGACGGCACAGATACGCAGTATTTT
CASSPQGLDGTDTQYF
>TRBJ2-1|NA|NA|TRBV7-3
TGTGCCAGCAGCTCGACGCACGGGAGACGTTTGTTCTTC
CASSSTHGRRLFF
>TRBJ2-3|NA|TRBD2|TRBV5-8
TGTGCCAGCAGCTTGGGACTAGCGGGCACAGATACGCAGTATTTT
CASSLGLAGTDTQYF
>TRBJ2-7|NA|NA|TRBV7-6
TGTGCCAGCAGCTTAGCTAGCGGAACCTACGAGCAGTACTTC
CASSLASGTYEQYF
>TRBJ2-3|NA|TRBD2|TRBV28
TGTGCCAGCAGCTCCGGAGGGGAGGGCGATACGCAGTATTTT
CASSSGGEGDTQYF
>TRBJ1-3|NA|TRBD1|TRBV29-1
TGCAGCGTTGAACCGGGACAGGGAGGAAACACCATATATTTT
CSVEPGQGGNTIYF
>TRBJ2-3|NA|NA|TRBV19
TGTGCCAGTAGTCCCCAGGGGAAAGATACGCAGTATTTT
CASSPQGKDTQYF
>TRBJ2-3|NA|NA|TRBV7-8
TGTGCCAGCAGCCCCACAACAGATACGCAGTATTTT
CASSPTTDTQYF
>TRBJ1-2|once|NA|TRBV5-1
TGCGCCAGCAGCCCCTTAAAGGGGTATGGCTACACCTTC
CASSPLKGYGYTF
>TRBJ2-7|once|NA|TRBV28
TGTGCCAGCAGTTTATCGTTTCGTCTTGAGCAGTACTTC
CASSLSFRLEQYF
>TRBJ1-2|once|NA|TRBV5-1
TGCGCCAGCAGCATACAGGACAGTTATGGCTACACCTTC
CASSIQDSYGYTF
>TRBJ2-3|NA|NA|TRBV4-1
TGCGCCAGCAGCCACCGCGGCGACGCGAGCACAGATACGCAGTATTTT
CASSHRGDASTDTQYF
>TRBJ2-1|NA|NA|TRBV11-2
TGTGCCAGCAGCCCCTGGGACACTGGGCATGAGCAGTTCTTC
CASSPWDTGHEQFF
>TRBJ2-5|NA|TRBD2|TRBV4-1
TGCGCCAGCAGCGGCTGGACTAGCGGGGTACAAGAGACCCAGTACTTC
CASSGWTSGVQETQYF
>TRBJ1-2|few|NA|TRBV6-1
TGTGCCAGCACCCCCAGTTTGGGAGCCTATGGCTACACCTTC
CASTPSLGAYGYTF
>TRBJ2-5|NA|TRBD1|TRBV5-1
TGCGCCAGCATCCGAGGGGGCGGTCAAGAGACCCAGTACTTC
CASIRGGGQETQYF
>TRBJ2-7|NA|TRBD1|TRBV5-1
TGCGCCAGCCGGGACAGGGCCAACGAGCAGTACTTC
CASRDRANEQYF
>TRBJ1-4|NA|TRBD1|TRBV4-1
TGCGCCAGCAGCCTTTTCTGGACAGGGCAAAATGAAAAACTGTTTTTT
CASSLFWTGQNEKLFF
>TRBJ1-1|once|NA|TRBV6-5
TGTGCCAGCAGTTACTCGGCGGGCAGGGGAATCTCTGAAGCTTTCTTT
CASSYSAGRGISEAFF
>TRBJ1-4|NA|NA|TRBV7-3
TGTGCCAGCAGCTCCCAACCCGGTCCTAATGAAAAACTGTTTTTT
CASSSQPGPNEKLFF
>TRBJ1-4|NA|NA|TRBV30
TGTGCCTGGAGTGTACAGATTAATGAAAAACTGTTTTTT
CAWSVQINEKLFF